These 18 T cell receptor beta chains came from one sample sequenced in a study of vaccination and CD4 T cells after COVID-19. Treatment reported: approximately 9-day PBMC culture with coronavirus spike peptide pools or control peptides (ViraFEST assay). The study sequenced cultured CD4+ T cell DNA using the Oncomine TCR Beta short-read assay. TCRdb analysed the PCR reads with MiXCR anew, one entry per CDR3 protein. The sample yields approximately 20,000 distinct CDR3 sequences, around 55% seen once. Their antigens are not known. Sequencing used CD4+ T cells from blood, cultured in vitro. The receptor set was obtained from a human donor who had recovered from COVID-19.

The chain recombines TRBV27 with TRBJ2-2, with D perhaps TRBD2 (6 bases). This CDR3 comprises 15 residues. Germline CDR1 is MNHEY and CDR2 is SMNVEV (reference sequence). V was trimmed by 7 bases and J by 5 bases, leaving 17 bases between them. For the CDR3, the DNA is TGTGCCAGCACCCTCATGGGGGGTAGTACCGGGGAGCTGTTTTTT. Its protein product is CASTLMGGSTGELFF.

V gene TRBV3-1 combines with J gene TRBJ1-2; maybe TRBD1 (6 bases). Germline values: CDR1 LGHDT, CDR2 YNNKEL (reference sequence). V lost 0 bases to trimming and J lost 2 bases, with 13 bases between them. The CDR3 is made up of 16 amino acids. The CDR3: CASSQEGSGENYGYTF. The DNA of the CDR3 is TGTGCCAGCAGCCAAGAAGGCTCAGGGGAAAACTATGGCTACACCTTC.

This chain uses TRBV6-2 or TRBV6-3 with TRBJ2-1; 12 nucleotides match TRBD2. This CDR3 has 16 residues. The junction had 5 bases not matched to a gene; V was cut back by 2 bases and J by 6 bases. CDR1 and CDR2 from the germline V gene are MNHEY and SVGEGT. The CDR3 DNA reads TGTGCCAGCAGTTACGGTCTAGCGGGAGGGGTCAATGAGCAGTTCTTC. This translates into CASSYGLAGGVNEQFF.

CDR3 in amino acids: CAWRRMFRGYTF. The CDR3 region has the DNA TGTGCCTGGAGAAGGATGTTCCGTGGCTACACCTTC. The chain has TRBV30 and TRBJ1-2, with unresolved D. The length of the CDR3 is 12 residues. Germline lookup yields CDR1 GTSNPN and CDR2 SVGIG (reference sequence). Trimming took off 3 bases at V and 7 bases at J, with 12 bases between the two ends. The entire variable domain, with the rest obtained from reference TRBV30 and TRBJ1-2, is as follows: SQTIHQWPATLVQPVGSPLSLECTVEGTSNPNLYWYRQAAGRGLQLLFYSVGIGQISSEVPQNLSASRPQDRQFILSSKKLLLSDSGFYLCAWRRMFRGYTFGSGTRLTVV.

The V call is TRBV2, the J call TRBJ1-1; possibly TRBD1 for D (5 bases). Trimming pared 6 bases from V and 2 bases from J, leaving 16 bases between. Germline-derived CDR1 and CDR2 are SNHLY and FYNNEI. The CDR3 loop spans 15 amino acids. The CDR3 DNA reads as TGTGCCAGCAGCCCGGACATCAGGGTCAACACTGAAGCTTTCTTT. Encoded protein: CASSPDIRVNTEAFF.

This clonotype was seen a handful of times. The chain combines TRBV12-3 or TRBV12-4 with TRBJ1-5; D is ambiguous. With 3 bases removed from V and 11 bases from J, the gap between germline ends came to 11 bases. This CDR3 has 12 amino acids. The CDR3 loop reads CASSLTGPAQHF. As DNA, the CDR3 is TGTGCCAGCAGTTTGACGGGCCCGGCCCAGCATTTT.

V is TRBV11-2 and J is TRBJ2-7; D may be TRBD1 (7 bases). Germline V gene sequence: CDR1 SGHAT, CDR2 FQNNGV. V lost 0 bases and J lost 5, with 17 bases in between. This CDR3 region has 16 residues. The CDR3 spells CASSLEMGRGDNEQYF. CDR3 DNA sequence: TGTGCCAGCAGCTTAGAAATGGGCAGGGGGGACAACGAGCAGTACTTC.

V and J are TRBV6-1 and TRBJ1-2; tentatively, D is TRBD1 (6 bases). Trimming stripped 7 bases from V and 4 bases from J, with 16 bases between. Looked up from germline, CDR1 is MNHNS and CDR2 is SASEGT. This CDR3 comprises 14 residues. Written as DNA, the CDR3 is TGTGCCAGCACCTTGGACAGTCGAGCCTATGGCTACACCTTC. It is translated as CASTLDSRAYGYTF.

This clonotype was counted between two and nine times. This chain links TRBV28 with TRBJ2-7; 8 bases align to TRBD2. Trimming removed 3 bases from V and 0 bases from J; junction bases left unmatched: 7. Germline CDR1 reads MDHEN; CDR2 reads SYDVKM. The CDR3 consists of 16 residues. This CDR3 is CASSFHLAGLSYEQYF. For the CDR3, the DNA is TGTGCCAGCAGTTTCCACCTAGCGGGCCTCTCCTACGAGCAGTACTTC.

This clonotype has only one observation. The chain links TRBV10-3 to TRBJ1-2; weak D call: TRBD1 (6 bases). The CDR3 runs 16 residues. The germline gives CDR1 ENHRY, CDR2 SYGVKD. V was cut by 0 bases and J by 4 bases, with 15 bases left in between. The DNA for the CDR3 is TGTGCCATCAGTGAGTCGCTCCGGACAGCCTCCTATGGCTACACCTTC. It encodes CAISESLRTASYGYTF.

The chain is built from TRBV7-7 and TRBJ2-7; D perhaps matches TRBD2 (6 bases). This CDR3 spans 13 amino acids. Trimming cost V 5 bases and J 3 bases, with 11 bases left between them. Germline V lookup: CDR1 SSHAT, CDR2 FNYEAQ (reference sequence). The CDR3 loop is CASSPGLNYEQYF. The CDR3 coding sequence is TGTGCCAGCAGCCCGGGACTTAACTACGAGCAGTACTTC.

This clonotype turned up a few times. This chain uses TRBV2 with TRBJ1-5; the D gene is possibly TRBD1 (6 bases). In germline, CDR1 is SNHLY, CDR2 FYNNEI. The CDR3 totals 14 residues. V lost 6 bases, J lost 6 bases, and 15 bases lay in between. CDR3 DNA: TGTGCCAGCAGGGGGGGCAGTGGGGGTCAGCCCCAGCATTTT. Its protein is CASRGGSGGQPQHF.

The V call is TRBV27, the J call TRBJ1-1; tentatively, D is TRBD1 (5 bases). V was clipped by 3 bases and J by 2 bases, with 7 bases between them. Germline CDR1 is MNHEY and CDR2 is SMNVEV (reference sequence). The CDR3 has 13 amino acids. CDR3 in DNA: TGTGCCAGCAGTTTTGGGGACAACACTGAAGCTTTCTTT. Amino acid sequence: CASSFGDNTEAFF.

This chain uses TRBV11-2 with TRBJ2-1; 7 positions match TRBD1. The CDR3 sequence is 14 residues long. Losses at the gene ends were 5 bases for V and 7 bases for J; bases not matched to a gene: 8. Germline V lookup: CDR1 SGHAT, CDR2 FQNNGV. CDR3: CASSRDSLGNEQFF. In DNA, the CDR3 is TGTGCCAGCAGCAGGGACAGCCTGGGGAATGAGCAGTTCTTC.

The chain carries TRBV25-1 and TRBJ1-2; D gene uncertain. V lost 3 bases, J lost 0 bases, and 5 bases lay in between. Germline CDR1 is MGHDK and CDR2 is SYGVNS. The CDR3 spans 13 residues. This chain's CDR3 is CASSETANYGYTF. The CDR3 bases are TGTGCCAGCAGTGAGACGGCTAACTATGGCTACACCTTC.

The genes are TRBV29-1 and TRBJ1-5; D unclear. The germline CDR1 and CDR2 sequences are SQVTM and ANQGSEA. The CDR3 has 11 residues. The V end was cut by 4 bases, the J end by 5 bases, with 6 bases between. CDR3 DNA: TGCAGCGTTGGAGAGGATCAGCCCCAGCATTTT. The encoded protein is CSVGEDQPQHF.

This clonotype showed up just a few times. The chain carries TRBV25-1 and TRBJ2-5; possibly TRBD1 for D (5 bases). The CDR3 has 14 amino acids. V shed 2 bases and J shed 1 base, with 8 bases lying between them. Germline-derived CDR1 and CDR2 are MGHDK and SYGVNS. The CDR3 bases are TGTGCCAGCAGTGAAAGGGGTGGCCAAGAGACCCAGTACTTC. Translating it yields CASSERGGQETQYF.

This clonotype came up a few times. The V gene is TRBV27, the J gene TRBJ1-1; perhaps TRBD1 as D (5 bases). Germline CDR1 is MNHEY and CDR2 is SMNVEV (reference sequence). The CDR3 runs 13 residues. Trimming stripped 5 bases from V and 1 base from J, with 8 bases between. The CDR3 DNA sequence: TGTGCCAGCAGTATCGGGGGGAACACTGAAGCTTTCTTT. It specifies CASSIGGNTEAFF.